This passage covers 27 T cell receptor beta chains from one sample sequenced in a study of read filtering for tumor transcriptome and immune sequencing. The library was built from roughly 400 ng RNA with molecular barcoded adaptors for alpha/delta and beta/gamma chains. TCRdb passed the reads through MiXCR, listing each CDR3 protein once. The sample lists approximately 38,000 distinct CDR3 sequences, approximately 13% occurring once. Sequencing was done on a sample of a population of CD138-negative cells sorted from bone marrow. All receptors come from a donor over 35 with multiple myeloma.

This clonotype was found many times. The chain links TRBV12-3 or TRBV12-4 to TRBJ1-5; D is unresolved. V lost 5 bases, J lost 3 bases, and 14 bases lay in between. This CDR3 is built from 15 residues. CDR3 nucleotide sequence: TGTGCCAGCAGTATTATGTTGGGCTTCAATCAGCCCCAGCATTTT. Translated: CASSIMLGFNQPQHF.

This clonotype was seen only a few times. The J gene is TRBJ2-3, the V gene TRBV29-1, with TRBD1 identical over 7 bases. Germline V gene sequence: CDR1 SQVTM, CDR2 ANQGSEA. The junction had 6 bases not matched to a gene; V was cut back by 7 bases and J by 2 bases. The CDR3 contains 13 residues. CDR3 in DNA: TGCAGCGCCGCACAGGGGACCACAGATACGCAGTATTTT. Protein sequence: CSAAQGTTDTQYF.

Ten or more counts support this clonotype. The chain recombines TRBV10-3 with TRBJ2-7; perhaps TRBD2 as D (5 bases). Trimming removed 0 bases at V and 11 bases at J, with 11 bases between. The CDR3 is 12 residues long. Germline V gene sequence: CDR1 ENHRY, CDR2 SYGVKD. The CDR3, as DNA: TGTGCCATCAGTGAGTCAGGGAGAGAGGAGTACTTC. It codes for CAISESGREEYF.

With respect to this clonotype: This may arise from a read error, as a much more abundant clone is one base away. The V call is TRBV29-1, the J call TRBJ2-3; D may be TRBD1 (5 bases). The CDR3 runs 14 residues. Per the germline V gene, CDR1 is SQVTM and CDR2 is ANQGSEA. CDR3: CSVEDYVGPDMQYF. In nucleotides, the CDR3 is TGCAGCGTTGAAGACTACGTGGGGCCAGATATGCAGTATTTT.

This chain links TRBV12-3 or TRBV12-4 with TRBJ1-5; D is perhaps TRBD1 (6 bases). The V gene lost 8 bases and the J gene lost 2 bases, with 19 bases spanning the gap. This CDR3 contains 16 residues. The CDR3 is CASRPGGIIGNQPQHF. The CDR3 DNA reads as TGTGCCAGCCGCCCTGGGGGCATTATCGGCAATCAGCCCCAGCATTTT.

This clonotype was seen ten or more times. The chain recombines TRBV10-3 with TRBJ2-2; 9 nucleotides line up with TRBD2. The CDR3 has 17 amino acids. Germline values: CDR1 ENHRY, CDR2 SYGVKD. V lost 2 bases to trimming and J lost 4 bases; unmatched junction nucleotides: 8. The CDR3 bases are TGTGCCATCAGTGAGAACGGACTAGCGTTGGTCACCGGGGAGCTGTTTTTT. Its protein is CAISENGLALVTGELFF.

This clonotype was picked up a small number of times. A much larger clone is a single base away; this may be a read error. The gene calls are TRBV18 and TRBJ1-6; the match to TRBD1 covers 9 bases. This CDR3 region has 19 residues. CDR1 is KGHSH, CDR2 LQKENI, per germline. CDR3 amino acids: CASSPRRTGEGTYNPPLHF. CDR3 DNA: TGTGCCAGCTCACCACGACGGACAGGGGAAGGGACCTATAATCCACCCCTCCACTTT.

Note on this clonotype: Since a much larger clone is just one base distant, this may be a read error. This chain links TRBV10-3 with TRBJ1-1; maybe TRBD1 (5 bases). The germline CDR1 and CDR2 sequences are ENHRY and SYGVKD. The CDR3 runs to 15 residues. The CDR3 DNA follows: TGTGCCATCAGCGACCTTCGGGGCAGGAACACTGAAGCTGTCTTT. It specifies CAISDLRGRNTEAVF.

For this clonotype: At one boundary the junction diverges from the germline segment, which might be a read error. This chain joins TRBV2 and TRBJ2-5; D gene unclear. The length of the CDR3 is 13 residues. Germline V lookup: CDR1 SNHLY, CDR2 FYNNEI. The CDR3 DNA sequence: TGTGCCGGCAGTGTCAATTACCAAGAAACCCAGTACTTC. It codes for CAGSVNYQETQYF.

Concerning this clonotype itself: A much larger clone is a single base away; this may be a read error. The chain links TRBV4-1 to TRBJ2-3; 7 nucleotides agree with TRBD1. V lost 2 bases, J lost 2 bases, and 10 bases stayed unmatched. The CDR3 is 17 amino acids. The germline CDR1 and CDR2 sequences are MGHRA and YSYEKL. CDR3 residues: CASSQFSGGAYTDTQYF. CDR3 in DNA: TGCGCCAGCAGCCAATTCTCAGGGGGAGCTTACACAGATACGCAGTATTTT.

A word on this clonotype: Since a much larger clone is just one base distant, this may be a read error. The chain employs TRBV29-1 and TRBJ1-1, with D hard to call. The CDR3 contains 11 residues. CDR1 and CDR2 (germline): SQVTM, ANQGSEA. CDR3 coding DNA: TGCAGCCTGGTTATAAACACTGAAGCTCTCTTT. Protein product: CSLVINTEALF. Variable domain in full (rest from reference TRBV29-1 and TRBJ1-1): SAVISQKPSRDICQRGTSLTIQCQVDSQVTMMFWYRQQPGQSLTLIATANQGSEATYESGFVIDKFPISRPNLTFSTLTVSNMSPEDSSIYLCSLVINTEALFGQGTRLTVV.

A remark on this clonotype: The junction departs from germline at one end; a sequencing error may be responsible. The V gene is TRBV6-2 or TRBV6-3, the J gene TRBJ2-7, with D perhaps matching TRBD2 (5 bases). This CDR3 spans 12 amino acids. Per germline, CDR1 MNHEY and CDR2 SVGEGT. The CDR3 DNA reads as TGTGCCAGCAGTTACGGAAGGGCGGGTTTCCTCTTC. Its protein is CASSYGRAGFLF.

This clonotype has ten or more counts. The CDR3 bases are TGTGCCAGCAGCAAAGGGTTAGAGACATCCATAAATCAGCCCCAGCATTTT. Translated, it gives CASSKGLETSINQPQHF. This sequence joins TRBV21-1 and TRBJ1-5. TRBV21-1 is termed a pseudogene. This CDR3 comprises 17 residues.

This clonotype was recorded many times. The chain carries TRBV27 and TRBJ2-1; TRBD2 matches at 7 bases. The junction had 12 bases not matched to a gene; V was cut back by 5 bases and J by 2 bases. The germline gives CDR1 MNHEY, CDR2 SMNVEV (reference sequence). CDR3 size: 17 residues. CDR3 protein: CASSPSPGAGPYNEQFF. Written as DNA, the CDR3 is TGTGCCAGCAGTCCATCTCCCGGAGCGGGACCCTACAATGAGCAGTTCTTC.

This clonotype has ten or more counts. J is TRBJ2-7 and V is TRBV6-2 or TRBV6-3, with D possibly matching TRBD2 (6 bases). CDR3 length: 15 residues. V lost 4 bases to trimming and J lost 3 bases, with 16 bases between them. Germline-derived CDR1 and CDR2 are MNHEY and SVGEGT. This chain's CDR3 is CASSSPPGGVYEQYF. CDR3 nucleotide sequence: TGTGCCAGCAGTTCTCCCCCGGGCGGGGTCTACGAGCAGTACTTC.

Concerning this clonotype: A much larger clone differs by one base, so this may be a read error. This chain links TRBV7-2 with TRBJ2-3, with D perhaps TRBD1 (6 bases). Germline V gene data show CDR1 as SGHTA and CDR2 as FQGNSA. There are 13 residues in the CDR3. Trimming shortened V by 5 bases and J by 6 bases, and 12 bases separated the two germline ends. The CDR3 DNA sequence: TGTGCCAGCAGCCTGGGGGCATGGGATACGCAGTATTTT. Translating gives CASSLGAWDTQYF.

This clonotype was observed a handful of times. CDR3 sequence reads: CASTGTGNQPQHF. CDR3 DNA sequence: TGTGCCAGCACCGGGACGGGCAATCAGCCCCAGCATTTT. The chain recombines TRBV2 with TRBJ1-5, with a weak D call TRBD1 (5 bases). In germline, CDR1 is SNHLY, CDR2 FYNNEI. V lost 7 bases, J lost 2 bases, and 9 bases lay in between. This CDR3 region has 13 residues.

In its sample, this clonotype was seen a few times. This may stem from a read error, because a much larger clone lies one nucleotide away. The chain is built from TRBV12-3 or TRBV12-4 and TRBJ2-3; TRBD1 agrees at 7 bases. The CDR3 has 13 residues. V gave up 11 bases and J gave up 6 bases; unmatched junction bases: 11. The CDR3 nucleotides are TGTGCCGGCCGGGACAGAAGAGGGGATACGCAGTATTTT. Its translation is CAGRDRRGDTQYF.

This clonotype was detected only a few times. V gene TRBV24-1 combines with J gene TRBJ1-5, with D unresolved. Trimming left V 3 bases short and J 3 bases short, with 5 bases between. Germline V gene data show CDR1 as KGHDR and CDR2 as SFDVKD. The CDR3 contains 13 residues. For the CDR3, the DNA is TGTGCCACCAGTGATGGGTACAATCAGCCCCAGCATTTT. Encoded protein: CATSDGYNQPQHF.

This clonotype was seen at least ten times. The chain has TRBV10-3 and TRBJ2-3, with TRBD1 matching over 10 bases. The V gene's germline CDR1 is ENHRY and CDR2 SYGVKD. J lost 6 bases, V lost 7 bases, and 10 bases had no gene match. CDR3 length: 15 residues. CDR3 in DNA: TGTGCCATCACGGTTGGGACAGGGGCCCCCGATACGCAGTATTTT. It codes for CAITVGTGAPDTQYF.

This clonotype was seen a handful of times. Without the conserved terminal phenylalanine or tryptophan, this CDR3 likely stems from a read error. Because the CDR3's place on the DNA is in doubt, the DNA is left out and the CDR3 is given as listed by TCRdb. V is TRBV27 and J is TRBJ2-6; TRBD1, the table's D call, was not compared with the DNA. The CDR3 is made up of 18 amino acids, end residues included. Looked up from germline, CDR1 is MNHEY and CDR2 is SMNVEV (reference sequence). CDR3 sequence reads: CASRQIKEKGAWANVLTL.

The chain couples TRBV5-5 to TRBJ2-2; either TRBD1 or TRBD2 may supply D (5 bases each). V was cut by 0 bases and J by 6 bases, with 9 bases left in between. The germline V gene has CDR1 SGHKS and CDR2 YYEKEE (reference sequence). The CDR3 has 14 residues. The CDR3, as DNA: TGTGCCAGCAGCTTGGTTTTGGGGGCCGGGGAGCTGTTTTTT. Translated, it gives CASSLVLGAGELFF.

This clonotype was seen many times. The rearrangement uses TRBV7-2 and TRBJ2-2; 9 bases match TRBD2. This CDR3 has 18 residues. CDR1 is SGHTA and CDR2 is FQGNSA in the germline V gene. The junction had 11 bases not matched to a gene; V was cut back by 1 base and J by 5 bases. For the CDR3, the DNA is TGTGCCAGCAGCTTAGGGCGACTAGCGGTCGTCCGGACCGGGGAGCTGTTTTTT. Its translation is CASSLGRLAVVRTGELFF.

This clonotype was recorded at least ten times. The gene calls are TRBV5-1 and TRBJ2-5; a weak D match, TRBD2 (6 bases). Germline V gene sequence: CDR1 SGHRS, CDR2 YFSETQ. V lost 6 bases and J 2 bases, leaving 17 bases between the germline ends. The CDR3 has 15 residues. In nucleotides, the CDR3 is TGCGCCAGCACCCGGGAGTACGGCCTACAAGAGACCCAGTACTTC. Its protein is CASTREYGLQETQYF.

Worth noting for this clonotype: A far bigger clonotype differs at one base, so this is likely a read error. The chain links TRBV15 to TRBJ2-5; D is uncertain. From germline, CDR1 is LNHNV and CDR2 YYDKDF (reference sequence). CDR3 size: 13 residues. The V end was cut by 10 bases, the J end by 0 bases, with 12 bases between. The CDR3, as DNA: TGTGCCAGCAGTGTCAGTAACCAAGAGACCCAGTACTTC. This codes for CASSVSNQETQYF.

This clonotype has a count of ten or more. The rearrangement links TRBV7-3 to TRBJ2-3; the match to TRBD2 covers 9 bases. The V segment lost 4 bases and the J segment 2 bases; nucleotides outside the gene matches: 4. Germline V lookup: CDR1 SGHTA, CDR2 FQGTGA. This CDR3 spans 15 amino acids. The CDR3 loop reads CASSSGLAHTDTQYF. The CDR3 region has the DNA TGTGCCAGCAGCTCCGGACTAGCGCACACAGATACGCAGTATTTT.

At least ten counts were recorded for this clonotype. This rearrangement joins TRBV29-1 to TRBJ1-2; D possibly corresponds to TRBD1 (6 bases). This CDR3 contains 13 residues. V was shortened by 4 bases and J by 6 bases, with 15 bases between the two germline ends. Germline-derived CDR1 and CDR2 are SQVTM and ANQGSEA. Here the CDR3 DNA reads TGCAGCGTTGGGGGGCAGGGTCGTAATGGCTACACCTTC. Translating it yields CSVGGQGRNGYTF.